This T cell receptor beta chain was identified during a study of graft-versus-host responses after intestinal transplantation. The wider study: Grafts were multivisceral, liver-intestinal, or isolated intestinal. Induction using anti-thymocyte globulin, followed by tacrolimus and steroids for roughly 3 years, was given to all recipients.

A few counts support this clone. Its antigen is currently unknown. Produced via immunoSEQ multiplex PCR; TCRdb's table is partial and in-frame only. This sample yields 74,000 or so clones, of which roughly 90% are seen a single time; about 0.63% belongs to the top ten. Findings of the study overall: Peak levels of circulating GvH clones tracked with early post-transplant HvG declines.

Trimming stripped 3 bases from V and 3 bases from J, with 6 bases between. The germline V gene has CDR1 MGHRA and CDR2 YSYEKL. This CDR3 has 13 amino acids. The sequencing used PBMCs, collected 98 days after intestinal transplantation. This chain links TRBV4-1 with TRBJ1-3; a weak D match, TRBD1 (5 bases). This receptor was taken from a human patient who received an intestinal transplant, so some T cells may come from the graft donor. DNA for the CDR3: TGCGCCAGCAGCCAGGGGGATGGAAACACCATATATTTT. It codes for CASSQGDGNTIYF.